Shown below are 29 T cell receptor beta chains from a single sample sequenced in a study of monozygotic twins with inflammatory bowel disease. TCRdb re-analyzed the 5' RACE reads; it lists each CDR3 protein once, without DNA. This sample contains 300,000 to 400,000 distinct CDR3 sequences. Specimen: blood. The receptors derive from a human donor with ulcerative colitis or Crohn's disease, or a healthy co-twin of an affected twin (not recorded which).

This chain joins TRBV5-1 and TRBJ2-3; TCRdb gives TRBD1 as the D gene, but with no DNA this cannot be confirmed. The germline gives CDR1 SGHRS, CDR2 YFSETQ. There are 16 residues in the CDR3. CDR3 region: CASSTGDRGHTDTQYF.

The J gene is TRBJ2-1, the V gene TRBV5-6; lacking DNA, the TRBD1 call made by TCRdb goes unchecked. The CDR3 covers 15 residues. CDR1 is SGHDT and CDR2 is YYEEEE in the germline V gene. The CDR3: CASSSTETWANPKFF.

The V gene is TRBV3-1, the J gene TRBJ2-1; TCRdb returns TRBD1, unconfirmable since there is no DNA. Germline assignment: CDR1 LGHDT and CDR2 YNNKEL (reference sequence). The CDR3 contains 17 residues. CDR3 in amino acids: CASSHDDRGRRHNEQFF.

V and J are TRBV6-2 or TRBV6-3 and TRBJ2-1; TCRdb's D call, TRBD1, is unchecked because there is no DNA. Germline lookup yields CDR1 MNHEY and CDR2 SVGEGT. The CDR3 totals 16 residues. This CDR3 is CASSSPGTGYYNEQFF.

The gene calls are TRBV20-1 and TRBJ2-3; the TCRdb D gene call, TRBD2, has no DNA to confirm it. CDR1 is DFQATT and CDR2 is SNEGSKA in the germline V gene (reference sequence). This CDR3 region has 16 residues. CDR3 sequence reads: CSAQGPAGGISDTQYF.

V gene TRBV4-2 combines with J gene TRBJ2-7; there is no DNA to check the TCRdb D call of TRBD1. Germline CDR1 reads LGHNA; CDR2 reads YNFKEQ. This CDR3 region has 15 residues. This chain's CDR3 is CASSQDPGTGYEQYF.

J is TRBJ2-1 and V is TRBV5-6; TCRdb's assignment of TRBD1 cannot be checked, as there is no DNA. From germline, CDR1 is SGHDT and CDR2 YYEEEE. This CDR3 spans 16 amino acids. CDR3 in amino acids: CASSLSLGQGDNEQFF.

This chain joins TRBV20-1 and TRBJ2-3; TCRdb's assignment of TRBD2 cannot be checked, as there is no DNA. CDR1 is DFQATT, CDR2 SNEGSKA, per germline (reference sequence). The CDR3 extends over 12 amino acids. The CDR3 is CSARVPADTQYF.

The V and J genes are TRBV20-1 and TRBJ2-2. CDR1 is DFQATT, CDR2 SNEGSKA, per germline (reference sequence). The CDR3 is made up of 15 amino acids. The chain's CDR3 is CSAREGAANTGELFF.

The chain employs TRBV4-1 and TRBJ2-1; TCRdb designates TRBD1, a call that cannot be tested without DNA. The CDR3 is 15 residues long. CDR1 is MGHRA, CDR2 YSYEKL, per germline. CDR3 amino acids: CASTDRRGGHNEQFF.

The gene calls are TRBV18 and TRBJ1-1; there is no DNA to check the TCRdb D call of TRBD1. Germline V gene lookup returns CDR1 KGHSH and CDR2 LQKENI. This CDR3 is 16 amino acids long. The CDR3 is CASSRERIHANTEAFF. Using reference TRBV18 and TRBJ1-1 for the parts outside the CDR3, the full variable domain is NAGVMQNPRHLVRRRGQEARLRCSPMKGHSHVYWYRQLPEEGLKFMVYLQKENIIDESGMPKERFSAEFPKEGPSILRIQQVVRGDSAAYFCASSRERIHANTEAFFGQGTRLTVV.

The rearrangement links TRBV19 to TRBJ2-7; TCRdb selects TRBD1, and the lack of DNA leaves this call unchecked. This CDR3 contains 13 residues. Germline V CDR1 and CDR2: LNHDA, SQIVND (reference sequence). The CDR3 protein is CASSMGRAYEQYF.

V gene TRBV2 combines with J gene TRBJ1-2. This CDR3 comprises 12 residues. Germline CDR1 is SNHLY and CDR2 is FYNNEI. CDR3 amino acids: CASTQGTSGYTF. The complete variable domain, with remaining parts taken from reference TRBV2 and TRBJ1-2, reads EPEVTQTPSHQVTQMGQEVILRCVPISNHLYFYWYRQILGQKVEFLVSFYNNEISEKSEIFDDQFSVERPDGSNFTLKIRSTKLEDSAMYFCASTQGTSGYTFGSGTRLTVV.

The chain links TRBV28 to TRBJ2-5; absent DNA, TCRdb's TRBD1 call cannot be checked. Germline assignment: CDR1 MDHEN and CDR2 SYDVKM. The CDR3 totals 15 residues. The CDR3: CASSGFNVPAETQYF.

The gene calls are TRBV6-1 and TRBJ2-7. The CDR3 consists of 15 residues. CDR1 is MNHNS, CDR2 SASEGT, per germline. The CDR3 sequence is CASSGFGGTSYEQYF.

The chain combines TRBV5-4 with TRBJ2-7; TCRdb lists TRBD1, though no DNA is available to test this call. CDR1 is SGHNT, CDR2 YYREEE, per germline (reference sequence). The CDR3 has 14 amino acids. The chain's CDR3 is CASSKWQGSYEQYF.

The CDR3 loop is CASSLSSRLRQQETQYF. J is TRBJ2-5 and V is TRBV12-3 or TRBV12-4. The CDR3 totals 17 residues.

The rearrangement links TRBV25-1 to TRBJ2-1; lacking DNA, the TRBD1 call made by TCRdb goes unchecked. Germline-derived CDR1 and CDR2 are MGHDK and SYGVNS. CDR3 size: 14 residues. The CDR3 is CASSETGGNDEQFF.

The V gene is TRBV20-1, the J gene TRBJ2-1; TCRdb gives TRBD1 as the D gene, but with no DNA this cannot be confirmed. The CDR3 sequence is 13 residues long. The germline gives CDR1 DFQATT, CDR2 SNEGSKA (reference sequence). CDR3 amino acids: CSAAPGRKNEQFF.

This CDR3 is CASSQRTGESDTQYF. This chain links TRBV4-2 with TRBJ2-3. The germline gives CDR1 LGHNA, CDR2 YNFKEQ. There are 15 residues in the CDR3.

The chain joins TRBV4-3 to TRBJ2-7. CDR1 is LGHNA and CDR2 is YSLEER in the germline V gene. The CDR3 is made up of 16 amino acids. The CDR3 protein is CASSQDRYGNSYEQYF.

The genes are TRBV7-3 and TRBJ2-2. The CDR3 covers 15 residues. Germline-derived CDR1 and CDR2 are SGHTA and FQGTGA. CDR3 region: CASSSTVSGSGELFF.

CDR3: CASSLWVLGGRETQYF. The chain uses TRBV5-1 and TRBJ2-5; as DNA is missing, the TRBD2 call by TCRdb cannot be tested. The CDR3 runs 16 residues. In germline, CDR1 is SGHRS, CDR2 YFSETQ.

V is TRBV28 and J is TRBJ2-3; the TRBD1 assignment by TCRdb is unverifiable without DNA. This CDR3 contains 15 residues. CDR1 is MDHEN, CDR2 SYDVKM, per germline. CDR3 amino acids: CASSFRGLSTDTQYF.

The V and J genes are TRBV6-1 and TRBJ2-7; TCRdb's D call of TRBD2 is untestable without DNA. The CDR3 covers 15 residues. CDR1 MNHNS and CDR2 SASEGT come from the germline V gene. Here the CDR3 reads CASLSGGPIGEEQYF.

This rearrangement joins TRBV7-2 to TRBJ2-2; TCRdb's D call, TRBD1, is unchecked because there is no DNA. CDR3 size: 14 residues. Germline-derived CDR1 and CDR2 are SGHTA and FQGNSA. The CDR3 here is CASSFDRGTGELFF.

The chain uses TRBV10-3 and TRBJ2-7; no DNA is available, so the TRBD1 call from TCRdb remains unchecked. The CDR3 length is 14 residues. Germline-derived CDR1 and CDR2 are ENHRY and SYGVKD. The CDR3 sequence: CAISEDRLGYEQYF.

The rearrangement uses TRBV29-1 and TRBJ2-5. This CDR3 region has 12 residues. Per germline, CDR1 SQVTM and CDR2 ANQGSEA. This CDR3 reads CSGRRAQETQYF.

The V and J genes are TRBV6-5 and TRBJ1-2; absent DNA, TCRdb's TRBD1 call cannot be checked. Germline V gene lookup returns CDR1 MNHEY and CDR2 SVGAGI. This CDR3 comprises 16 residues. CDR3 region: CASSSRRDRVNYGYTF.